Listed below are T cell receptor beta chains from one sample, sequenced in a study of shared clonotypes between healthy human individuals. This table comes from immunoSEQ multiplex PCR, and its TCRdb copy is limited to in-frame clones, with some not included. Among millions of clones listed, 95% were seen once. Sample: naive CD4+ T cells sorted from blood. Source of these receptors: a man between 18 and 29 years old in good health. Each CDR3 is given with its conserved first and last residue. D genes are given only for firm matches.

d_gene,v_gene,j_gene,CDR3aa,CDR3nt
NA,TRBV27,TRBJ2-3,CASSYVPQGTDTQYF,TGTGCCAGCAGTTATGTCCCGCAGGGCACAGATACGCAGTATTTT
NA,TRBV5-6,TRBJ2-6,CASSFVGSGANVLTF,TGTGCCAGCAGCTTTGTGGGGTCTGGGGCCAACGTCCTGACTTTC
NA,TRBV30,TRBJ2-2,CAWSVGLSTGELFF,TGTGCCTGGAGTGTGGGGCTTTCCACCGGGGAGCTGTTTTTT
TRBD2,TRBV7-9,TRBJ2-1,CASSSLAGQGLF,TGTGCCAGCAGCTCACTAGCGGGGCAGGGGCTCTTC
TRBD1,TRBV30,TRBJ1-5,CAWSVSRTGNSNQPQHF,TGTGCCTGGAGTGTATCAAGGACAGGGAATAGCAATCAGCCCCAGCATTTT
NA,TRBV7-8,TRBJ2-2,CASSPLTGELFF,TGTGCCAGCAGCCCCCTCACCGGGGAGCTGTTTTTT
NA,TRBV4-1,TRBJ2-7,CASSPAGRGFEQYF,TGCGCCAGCAGCCCCGCGGGCAGGGGATTCGAGCAGTACTTC
NA,TRBV10-3,TRBJ2-3,CAISESLVSSTDTQYF,TGTGCCATCAGTGAGTCTTTGGTTTCTAGCACAGATACGCAGTATTTT
TRBD1,TRBV5-4,TRBJ1-2,CASRRQGANGYTF,TGTGCCAGCAGGCGACAGGGGGCGAATGGCTACACCTTC
NA,TRBV30,TRBJ2-7,CAWTRRGTYEQYF,TGTGCCTGGACCCGCCGGGGGACCTACGAGCAGTACTTC
NA,TRBV4-1,TRBJ2-7,CASSQGEQGYEQYF,TGCGCCAGCAGCCAAGGGGAACAGGGATACGAGCAGTACTTC
NA,TRBV4-1,TRBJ2-3,CASSQGRGSDTDTQYF,TGCGCCAGCAGCCAAGGTAGGGGTTCTGACACAGATACGCAGTATTTT
NA,TRBV7-9,TRBJ1-3,CASSDRSGNTIYF,TGTGCCAGCAGCGACCGCTCTGGAAACACCATATATTTT
NA,TRBV5-1,TRBJ1-6,CASSFWGINSPLHF,TGCGCCAGCAGCTTTTGGGGGATAAATTCACCCCTCCACTTT
TRBD1,TRBV4-2,TRBJ1-5,CASSQDRFTPQPQHF,TGTGCCAGCAGCCAGGACAGGTTTACCCCTCAGCCCCAGCATTTT
TRBD1,TRBV6-5,TRBJ1-2,CASRGGQGAVGYTF,TGTGCCAGCAGGGGAGGACAGGGGGCAGTAGGCTACACCTTC
NA,TRBV7-8,TRBJ2-3,CASSLGLTDTQYF,TGTGCCAGCAGCTTAGGTCTGACAGATACGCAGTATTTT